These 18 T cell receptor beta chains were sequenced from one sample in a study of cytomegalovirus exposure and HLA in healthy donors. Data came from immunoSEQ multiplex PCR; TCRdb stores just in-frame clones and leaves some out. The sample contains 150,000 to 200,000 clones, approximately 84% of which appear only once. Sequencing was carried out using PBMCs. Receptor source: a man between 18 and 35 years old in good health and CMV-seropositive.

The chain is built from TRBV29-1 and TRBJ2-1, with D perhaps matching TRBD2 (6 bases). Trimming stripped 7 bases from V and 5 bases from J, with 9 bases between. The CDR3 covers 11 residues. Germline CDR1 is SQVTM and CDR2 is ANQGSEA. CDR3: CSGGTHNEQFF. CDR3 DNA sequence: TGCAGCGGCGGGACGCACAATGAGCAGTTCTTC.

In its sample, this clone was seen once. This CDR3 is CASSGGSRETQYF. In DNA form, the CDR3 reads TGTGCCAGCAGCGGCGGGAGTCGGGAGACCCAGTACTTC. V and J are TRBV7-3 and TRBJ2-5; 7 nucleotides match TRBD2. The J segment lost 5 bases and the V segment lost 5 bases, leaving 5 bases of the junction unmatched. The CDR3 contains 13 residues. From germline, CDR1 is SGHTA and CDR2 FQGTGA.

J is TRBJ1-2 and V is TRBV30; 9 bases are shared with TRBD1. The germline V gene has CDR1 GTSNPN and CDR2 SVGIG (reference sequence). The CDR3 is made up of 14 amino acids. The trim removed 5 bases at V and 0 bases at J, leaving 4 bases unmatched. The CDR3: CAWEGTGSNYGYTF. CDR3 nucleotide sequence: TGTGCCTGGGAGGGGACAGGGTCTAACTATGGCTACACCTTC.

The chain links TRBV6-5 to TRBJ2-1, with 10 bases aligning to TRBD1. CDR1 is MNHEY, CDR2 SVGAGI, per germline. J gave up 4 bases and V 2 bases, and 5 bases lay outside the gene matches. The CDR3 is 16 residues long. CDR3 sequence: CASSYDGTGVYNEQFF. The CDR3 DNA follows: TGTGCCAGCAGTTACGATGGGACAGGGGTTTACAATGAGCAGTTCTTC.

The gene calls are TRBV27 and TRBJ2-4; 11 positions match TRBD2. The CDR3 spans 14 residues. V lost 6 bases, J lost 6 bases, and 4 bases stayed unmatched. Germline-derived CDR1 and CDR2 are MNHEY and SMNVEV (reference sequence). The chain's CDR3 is CASSPGTSGNIQYF. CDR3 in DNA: TGTGCCAGCAGCCCCGGGACTAGCGGAAACATTCAGTACTTC.

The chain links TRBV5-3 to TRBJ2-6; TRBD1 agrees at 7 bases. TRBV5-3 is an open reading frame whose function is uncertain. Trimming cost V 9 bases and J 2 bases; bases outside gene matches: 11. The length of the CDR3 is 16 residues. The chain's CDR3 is CANDQQGLPGANVLTF. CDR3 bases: TGTGCCAACGACCAACAGGGGCTTCCTGGGGCCAACGTCCTGACTTTC.

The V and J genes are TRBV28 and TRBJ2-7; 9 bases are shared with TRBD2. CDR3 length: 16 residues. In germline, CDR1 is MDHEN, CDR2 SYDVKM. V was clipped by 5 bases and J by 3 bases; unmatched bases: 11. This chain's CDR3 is CASSPPSSGKVYEQYF. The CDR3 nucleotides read TGTGCCAGCAGTCCCCCCTCTAGCGGGAAGGTCTACGAGCAGTACTTC.

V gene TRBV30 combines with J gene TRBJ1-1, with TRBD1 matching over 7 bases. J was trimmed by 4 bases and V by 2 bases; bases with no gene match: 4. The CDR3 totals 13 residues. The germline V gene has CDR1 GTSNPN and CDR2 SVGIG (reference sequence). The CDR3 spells CAWSRAGGTEAFF. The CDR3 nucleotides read TGTGCCTGGAGTCGGGCAGGGGGCACTGAAGCTTTCTTT. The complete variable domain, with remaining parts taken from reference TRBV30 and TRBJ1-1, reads SQTIHQWPATLVQPVGSPLSLECTVEGTSNPNLYWYRQAAGRGLQLLFYSVGIGQISSEVPQNLSASRPQDRQFILSSKKLLLSDSGFYLCAWSRAGGTEAFFGQGTRLTVV.

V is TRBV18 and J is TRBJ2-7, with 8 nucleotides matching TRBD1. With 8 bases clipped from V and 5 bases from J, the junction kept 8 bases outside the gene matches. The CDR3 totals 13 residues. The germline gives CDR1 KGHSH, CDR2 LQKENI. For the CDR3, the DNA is TGTGCCAGCCGAGGACAGGGTAGCAACGAGCAGTACTTC. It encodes CASRGQGSNEQYF.

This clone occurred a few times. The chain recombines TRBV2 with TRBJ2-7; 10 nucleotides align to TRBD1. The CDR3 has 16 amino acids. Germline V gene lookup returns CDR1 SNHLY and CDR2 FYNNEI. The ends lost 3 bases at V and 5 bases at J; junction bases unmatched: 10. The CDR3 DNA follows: TGTGCCAGCAGTGAGTTCGTGGGGACAGGGGTGAACGAGCAGTACTTC. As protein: CASSEFVGTGVNEQYF.

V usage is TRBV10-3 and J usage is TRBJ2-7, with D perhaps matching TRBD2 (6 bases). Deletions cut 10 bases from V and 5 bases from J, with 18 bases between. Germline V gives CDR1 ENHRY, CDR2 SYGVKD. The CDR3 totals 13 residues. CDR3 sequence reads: CATVGGERDEQYF. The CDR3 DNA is TGTGCCACAGTGGGGGGAGAGCGAGACGAGCAGTACTTC.

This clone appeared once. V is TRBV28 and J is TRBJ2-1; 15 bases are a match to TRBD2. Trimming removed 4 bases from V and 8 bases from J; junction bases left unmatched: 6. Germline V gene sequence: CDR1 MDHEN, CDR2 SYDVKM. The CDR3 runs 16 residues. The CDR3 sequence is CASSSGTSGRWDEQFF. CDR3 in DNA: TGTGCCAGCAGTTCCGGGACTAGCGGGAGGTGGGATGAGCAGTTCTTC.

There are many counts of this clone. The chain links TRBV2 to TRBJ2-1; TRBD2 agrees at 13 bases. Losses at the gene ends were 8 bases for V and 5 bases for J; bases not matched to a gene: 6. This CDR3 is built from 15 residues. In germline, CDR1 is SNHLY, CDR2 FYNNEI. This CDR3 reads CASAQLAGGDNEQFF. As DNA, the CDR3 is TGTGCCAGCGCCCAACTAGCGGGAGGGGACAATGAGCAGTTCTTC.

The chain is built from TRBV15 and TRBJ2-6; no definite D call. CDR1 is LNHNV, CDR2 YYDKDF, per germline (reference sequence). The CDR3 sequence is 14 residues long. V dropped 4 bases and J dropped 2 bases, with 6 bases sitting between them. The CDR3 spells CATSTSAGANVLTF. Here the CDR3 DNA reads TGTGCCACCAGCACCAGCGCTGGGGCCAACGTCCTGACTTTC.

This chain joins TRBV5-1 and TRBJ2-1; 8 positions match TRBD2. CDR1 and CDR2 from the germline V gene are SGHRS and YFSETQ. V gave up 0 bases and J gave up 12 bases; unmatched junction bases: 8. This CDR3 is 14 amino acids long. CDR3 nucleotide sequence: TGCGCCAGCAGCTTGGCTTGGGGAGCGGGAGTGCAGTTCTTC. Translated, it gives CASSLAWGAGVQFF.

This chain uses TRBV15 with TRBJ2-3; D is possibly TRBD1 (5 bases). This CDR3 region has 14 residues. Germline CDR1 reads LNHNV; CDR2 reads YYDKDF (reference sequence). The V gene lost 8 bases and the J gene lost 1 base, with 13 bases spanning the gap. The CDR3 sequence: CATLRGRGTDTQYF. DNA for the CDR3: TGTGCCACCTTACGCGGCAGGGGCACAGATACGCAGTATTTT.

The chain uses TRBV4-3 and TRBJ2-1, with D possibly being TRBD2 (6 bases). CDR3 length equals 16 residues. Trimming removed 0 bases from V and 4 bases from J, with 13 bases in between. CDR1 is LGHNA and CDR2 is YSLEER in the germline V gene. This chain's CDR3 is CASSQDLLASYNEQFF. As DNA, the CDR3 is TGCGCCAGCAGCCAAGATCTCCTAGCGTCATACAATGAGCAGTTCTTC.

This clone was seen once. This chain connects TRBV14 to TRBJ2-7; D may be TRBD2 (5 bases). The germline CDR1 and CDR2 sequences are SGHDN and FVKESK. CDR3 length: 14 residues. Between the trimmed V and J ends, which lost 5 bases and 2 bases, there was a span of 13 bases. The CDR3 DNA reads TGTGCCAGCAGCTTCGCCCGGGGAGCCTACGAGCAGTACTTC. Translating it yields CASSFARGAYEQYF.